This T cell receptor beta chain was recovered during a study of shared clonotypes between healthy human individuals. The CDR3 is 12 residues long. Deletions cut 4 bases from V and 6 bases from J, with 11 bases between. CDR1 SGHDT and CDR2 YYEEEE come from the germline V gene. Deep level was the assay's run setting. In the original workflow: Sequence data from immunoSEQ were junction-only and lacked quality scores; consequently, filtering differed. The repertoire was sequenced with immunoSEQ multiplex PCR; TCRdb's copy has only in-frame clones and lacks some. V and J calls and clone size are copied from that table; D and trimming were computed from the DNA. This table holds 900,000 to 1,200,000 clones, around 78% found once.

Input material: memory CD4+ T cells from PBMCs. Regarding subset: CD45RA-negative fraction. The rearrangement uses TRBV5-6 and TRBJ2-7; D not resolved. The clonotype was recovered from a man aged 18 to 29 in good health. Some clones in this sample may be carry-over from other donors' samples. The DNA for the CDR3 is TGTGCCAGCAGCCCCCCCCTCGGCGAGCAGTACTTC. It yields the protein CASSPPLGEQYF.